This T cell receptor beta chain came from a study of blood T cell repertoires in COVID-19. Per germline, CDR1 SGHAT and CDR2 FQNNGV. V was clipped by 0 bases and J by 7 bases; unmatched bases: 7. The CDR3 is made up of 16 amino acids. Some clones are missing from TCRdb's copy, which holds only in-frame ones; the method was immunoSEQ multiplex PCR. The table has 300,000 to 400,000 clones, 86% seen once. This sequence joins TRBV11-2 and TRBJ2-1, with TRBD2 matching over 9 bases. Sample: peripheral blood. This receptor was taken from a woman aged 55-70 years with COVID-19, enrolled during active disease. CDR3 in DNA: TGTGCCAGCAGCTTAGATGGGGCTAGCGGGGTGAATGAGCAGTTCTTC. Amino acids: CASSLDGASGVNEQFF.